These T cell receptor beta chains were read from a single sample in a study of blood T cells in healthy people across ages. MiXCR, run by TCRdb on the 5' RACE reads, gives a single entry per CDR3 protein. The sample shows about 620,000 distinct CDR3 sequences, under 25% of them seen only once. The sequencing sample was made of blood. The receptors originated from a man aged 70 or older in good health. Each CDR3 is given with its conserved first and last residue. Each record gives: D gene, J gene, V gene, clone size, CDR3 DNA, CDR3 protein. A D gene is named only where the DNA matches it firmly. Where a row states a size, it is once, few, many or the class of an expanded clone; other rows omit it.

D gene: TRBD2; J gene: TRBJ2-1; V gene: TRBV20-1; clone size: few; CDR3 DNA: TGCAGTGCTAGAGATTTGGGGCTAGCGGGTAAATACAATGAGCAGTTCTTC; CDR3 protein: CSARDLGLAGKYNEQFF
D gene: -; J gene: TRBJ2-5; V gene: TRBV5-5; clone size: -; CDR3 DNA: TGTGCCAGCAGTTTGGCACAGGGAGGGTACCAAGAGACCCAGTACTTC; CDR3 protein: CASSLAQGGYQETQYF
D gene: -; J gene: TRBJ2-7; V gene: TRBV27; clone size: few; CDR3 DNA: TGTGCCAGCAGTCCCAGAGGCAGCTCCTACGAGCAGTACTTC; CDR3 protein: CASSPRGSSYEQYF
D gene: TRBD2; J gene: TRBJ2-2; V gene: TRBV5-6; clone size: few; CDR3 DNA: TGTGCCAGCAGCCCGTCTCCTAGCGGGAACACCGGGGAGCTGTTTTTT; CDR3 protein: CASSPSPSGNTGELFF
D gene: TRBD1; J gene: TRBJ2-5; V gene: TRBV6-1; clone size: -; CDR3 DNA: TGTGCCAGCAGTGAATGGGACGACAGGGGGGAAGAGACCCAGTACTTC; CDR3 protein: CASSEWDDRGEETQYF
D gene: -; J gene: TRBJ2-1; V gene: TRBV7-2; clone size: -; CDR3 DNA: TGTGCCAGCAGCTCCACTATTTACAATGAGCAGTTCTTC; CDR3 protein: CASSSTIYNEQFF
D gene: TRBD2; J gene: TRBJ2-2; V gene: TRBV11-3; clone size: few; CDR3 DNA: TGTGCCAGCAGCTTAAATATAGCGGGACCCGGGGAGCTGTTTTTT; CDR3 protein: CASSLNIAGPGELFF
D gene: -; J gene: TRBJ2-7; V gene: TRBV27; clone size: -; CDR3 DNA: TGTGCCAGCAGAACCGGGACGGACTCTACGAAGCAGTACTTC; CDR3 protein: CASRTGTDSTKQYF
D gene: TRBD1; J gene: TRBJ2-5; V gene: TRBV12-3/TRBV12-4; clone size: -; CDR3 DNA: TGTGCCAGCAGTTTAGGGACAGGGTTTACCCAGTACTTC; CDR3 protein: CASSLGTGFTQYF
D gene: -; J gene: TRBJ2-3; V gene: TRBV20-1; clone size: -; CDR3 DNA: TGCAGTGCTAGTGATGCTCAGCGGAGCACAGATACGCAGTATTTT; CDR3 protein: CSASDAQRSTDTQYF
D gene: TRBD1; J gene: TRBJ1-1; V gene: TRBV9; clone size: -; CDR3 DNA: TGTGTCAGCAGCACCCAGGACAGGGTGAACACTGAAGCTTTCTTT; CDR3 protein: CVSSTQDRVNTEAFF
D gene: -; J gene: TRBJ2-3; V gene: TRBV7-8; clone size: many; CDR3 DNA: TGTGCCAGCAGCTTAGGGGTGGCAGATACGCAGTATTTT; CDR3 protein: CASSLGVADTQYF
D gene: -; J gene: TRBJ1-6; V gene: TRBV14; clone size: -; CDR3 DNA: TGTGCCAGCAGCCCCCCCGGGGCCTATAATTCACCCCTCCACTTT; CDR3 protein: CASSPPGAYNSPLHF
D gene: -; J gene: TRBJ2-7; V gene: TRBV6-1; clone size: -; CDR3 DNA: TGTGCCAGCAGTGGCCGGGACAACAATTCCGGCGAGCAGTACTTC; CDR3 protein: CASSGRDNNSGEQYF
D gene: -; J gene: TRBJ2-7; V gene: TRBV9; clone size: -; CDR3 DNA: TGTGCCAGCAGCGCGTTCGACAGCTACGAGCAGTACTTC; CDR3 protein: CASSAFDSYEQYF
D gene: TRBD1; J gene: TRBJ2-7; V gene: TRBV9; clone size: -; CDR3 DNA: TGTGCCAGCAGCCTGGGACAGCATCCCTACGAGCAGTACTTC; CDR3 protein: CASSLGQHPYEQYF
D gene: TRBD1; J gene: TRBJ2-2; V gene: TRBV29-1; clone size: many; CDR3 DNA: TGCAGCGTCTTCTCGACAGGGCCCGGGGAGCTGTTTTTT; CDR3 protein: CSVFSTGPGELFF
D gene: TRBD2; J gene: TRBJ2-2; V gene: TRBV5-1; clone size: few; CDR3 DNA: TGCGCCAGCAGCTTTTCTCCTAGCGGGACAAACGGGGAGCTGTTTTTT; CDR3 protein: CASSFSPSGTNGELFF
D gene: -; J gene: TRBJ2-7; V gene: TRBV25-1; clone size: -; CDR3 DNA: TGTGTCAGCAGTCCACAGCTTAGCTCCTACGAGCAGTACTTC; CDR3 protein: CVSSPQLSSYEQYF
D gene: -; J gene: TRBJ2-2; V gene: TRBV9; clone size: few; CDR3 DNA: TGTGCCAGCAGCGTAGTGGCCGGGGAGCTGTTTTTT; CDR3 protein: CASSVVAGELFF
D gene: TRBD2; J gene: TRBJ2-1; V gene: TRBV5-1; clone size: few; CDR3 DNA: TGCGCCAGCAGCAGCACGGGACTAGAGTCCTACAATGAGCAGTTCTTC; CDR3 protein: CASSSTGLESYNEQFF
D gene: -; J gene: TRBJ2-7; V gene: TRBV12-3/TRBV12-4; clone size: -; CDR3 DNA: TGTGCCAGCAGTACCGGGGCAAGGAACGAGCAGTACTTC; CDR3 protein: CASSTGARNEQYF
D gene: -; J gene: TRBJ2-4; V gene: TRBV3-1; clone size: -; CDR3 DNA: TGTGTCAGCAGCCAAAGAGGGCGCTCGGGGATAGACATTCAGTACTTC; CDR3 protein: CVSSQRGRSGIDIQYF
D gene: -; J gene: TRBJ2-7; V gene: TRBV2; clone size: many; CDR3 DNA: TGTGCCAGCAGTGTAGCGCGGAACTACGAGCAGTACTTC; CDR3 protein: CASSVARNYEQYF
D gene: -; J gene: TRBJ2-2; V gene: TRBV5-1; clone size: -; CDR3 DNA: TGCGCCAGCAGCGAGACAGGGAACACCGGGGAGCTGTTTTTT; CDR3 protein: CASSETGNTGELFF
D gene: TRBD1; J gene: TRBJ2-7; V gene: TRBV10-3; clone size: -; CDR3 DNA: TGTGCCATCAGTCAGGACAGGGGCCTATACGAGCAGTACTTC; CDR3 protein: CAISQDRGLYEQYF
D gene: -; J gene: TRBJ2-2; V gene: TRBV13; clone size: -; CDR3 DNA: TGTGCCAGCAGCCCCTATTTGAACACCGGGGAGCTGTTTTTT; CDR3 protein: CASSPYLNTGELFF
D gene: TRBD1; J gene: TRBJ2-3; V gene: TRBV24-1; clone size: few; CDR3 DNA: TGTGCCACCAGTGACCTTGGGACAGGGGGACCAGATACGCAGTATTTT; CDR3 protein: CATSDLGTGGPDTQYF
D gene: -; J gene: TRBJ2-3; V gene: TRBV25-1; clone size: once; CDR3 DNA: TGTGCCAGCAGTGAATCTGTCGGGAGATTGTTAAATACGCAGTATTTT; CDR3 protein: CASSESVGRLLNTQYF